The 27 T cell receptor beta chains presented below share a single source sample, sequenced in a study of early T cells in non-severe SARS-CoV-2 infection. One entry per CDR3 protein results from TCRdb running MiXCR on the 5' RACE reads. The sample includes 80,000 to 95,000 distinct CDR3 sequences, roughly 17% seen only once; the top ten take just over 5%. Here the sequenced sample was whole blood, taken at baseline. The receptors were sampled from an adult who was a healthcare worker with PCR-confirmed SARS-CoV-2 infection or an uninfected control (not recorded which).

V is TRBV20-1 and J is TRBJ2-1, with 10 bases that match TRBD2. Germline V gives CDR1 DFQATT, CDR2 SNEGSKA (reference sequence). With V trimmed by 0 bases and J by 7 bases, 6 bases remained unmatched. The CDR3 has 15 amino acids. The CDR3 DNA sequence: TGCAGTGCTAGAGATCGAGCGGGAGGGTCTAATGAGCAGTTCTTC. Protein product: CSARDRAGGSNEQFF.

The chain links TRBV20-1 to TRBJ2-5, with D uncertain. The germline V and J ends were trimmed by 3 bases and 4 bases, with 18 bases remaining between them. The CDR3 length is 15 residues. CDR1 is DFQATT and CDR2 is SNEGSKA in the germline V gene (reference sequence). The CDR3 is CSARQTFSSLETQYF. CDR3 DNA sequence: TGCAGTGCTAGGCAGACATTTTCAAGCTTAGAGACCCAGTACTTC.

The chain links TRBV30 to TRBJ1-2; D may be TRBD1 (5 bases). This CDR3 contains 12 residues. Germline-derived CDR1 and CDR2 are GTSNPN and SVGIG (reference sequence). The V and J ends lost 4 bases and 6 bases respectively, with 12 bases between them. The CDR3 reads CAWNRGTDGYTF. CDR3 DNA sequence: TGTGCCTGGAACCGCGGGACGGATGGCTACACCTTC.

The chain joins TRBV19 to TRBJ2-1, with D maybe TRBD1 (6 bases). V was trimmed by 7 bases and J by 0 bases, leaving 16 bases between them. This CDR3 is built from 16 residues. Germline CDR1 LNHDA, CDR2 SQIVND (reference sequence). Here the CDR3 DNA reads TGTGCCAGTACTCATCGAGGGGGAAGCTCCTACAATGAGCAGTTCTTC. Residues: CASTHRGGSSYNEQFF.

CDR3 protein: CASSLARTSGPSSYNEQFF. The CDR3 DNA reads as TGTGCCAGCAGCTTAGCTCGAACTAGCGGTCCGAGCTCCTACAATGAGCAGTTCTTC. The chain joins TRBV11-3 to TRBJ2-1, with TRBD2 matching over 8 bases. CDR3 length equals 19 residues. Germline CDR1 is SGHNT and CDR2 is YENEEA. V lost 1 base to trimming and J lost 0 bases; unmatched junction nucleotides: 11.

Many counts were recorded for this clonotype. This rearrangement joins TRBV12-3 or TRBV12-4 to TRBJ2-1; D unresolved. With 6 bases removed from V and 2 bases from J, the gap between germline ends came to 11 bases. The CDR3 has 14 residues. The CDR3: CASSPERPYNEQFF. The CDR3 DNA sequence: TGTGCCAGCAGCCCCGAGAGACCCTACAATGAGCAGTTCTTC.

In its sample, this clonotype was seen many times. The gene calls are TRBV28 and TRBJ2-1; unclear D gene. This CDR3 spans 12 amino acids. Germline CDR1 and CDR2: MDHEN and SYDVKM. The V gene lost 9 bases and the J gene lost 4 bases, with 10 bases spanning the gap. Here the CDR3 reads CASLARYNEQFF. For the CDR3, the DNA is TGTGCCAGTTTAGCCCGTTACAATGAGCAGTTCTTC.

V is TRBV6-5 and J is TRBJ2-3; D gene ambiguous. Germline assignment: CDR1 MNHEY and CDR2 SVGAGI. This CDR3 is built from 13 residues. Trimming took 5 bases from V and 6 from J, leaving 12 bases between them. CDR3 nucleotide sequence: TGTGCCAGCAGTAAGAATTTCGGCGATACGCAGTATTTT. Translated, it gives CASSKNFGDTQYF.

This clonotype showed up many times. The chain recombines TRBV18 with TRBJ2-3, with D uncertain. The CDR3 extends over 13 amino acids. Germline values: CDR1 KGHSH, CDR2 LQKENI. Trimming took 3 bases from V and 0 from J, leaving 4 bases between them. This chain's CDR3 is CASSPASTDTQYF. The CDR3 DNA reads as TGTGCCAGCTCACCCGCAAGCACAGATACGCAGTATTTT.

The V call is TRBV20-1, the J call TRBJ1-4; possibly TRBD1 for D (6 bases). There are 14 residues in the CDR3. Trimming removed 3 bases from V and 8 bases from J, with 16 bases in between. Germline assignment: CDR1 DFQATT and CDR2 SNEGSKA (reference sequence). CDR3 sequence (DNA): TGCAGTGCTAGGGGGGGCCGGATTGACGAAAAACTGTTTTTT. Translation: CSARGGRIDEKLFF.

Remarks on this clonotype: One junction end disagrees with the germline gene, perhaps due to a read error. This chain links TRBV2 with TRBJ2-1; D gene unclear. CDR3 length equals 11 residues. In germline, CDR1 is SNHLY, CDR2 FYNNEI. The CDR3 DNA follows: TGTGCCAGCTCCTCCTCCAATGAGCAGTTCTTC. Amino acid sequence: CASSSSNEQFF.

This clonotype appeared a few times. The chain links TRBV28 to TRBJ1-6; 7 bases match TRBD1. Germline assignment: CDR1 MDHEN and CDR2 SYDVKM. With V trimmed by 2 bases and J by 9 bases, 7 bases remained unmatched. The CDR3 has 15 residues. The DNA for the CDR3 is TGTGCCAGCAGTTTAGTGCGGCAGGGGGGTTCACCCCTCCACTTT. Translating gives CASSLVRQGGSPLHF.

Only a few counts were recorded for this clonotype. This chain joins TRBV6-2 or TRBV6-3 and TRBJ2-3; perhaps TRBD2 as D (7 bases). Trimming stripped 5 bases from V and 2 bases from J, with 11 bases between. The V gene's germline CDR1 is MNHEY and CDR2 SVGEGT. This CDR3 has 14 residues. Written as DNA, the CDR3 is TGTGCCAGCAGTACCCGGGGGGCCACAGATACGCAGTATTTT. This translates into CASSTRGATDTQYF.

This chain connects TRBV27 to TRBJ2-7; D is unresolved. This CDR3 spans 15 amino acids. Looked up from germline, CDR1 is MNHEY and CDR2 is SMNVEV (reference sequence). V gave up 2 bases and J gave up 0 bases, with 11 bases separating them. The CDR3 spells CASSLGTQFSYEQYF. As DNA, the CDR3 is TGTGCCAGCAGTTTAGGAACGCAATTCTCCTACGAGCAGTACTTC.

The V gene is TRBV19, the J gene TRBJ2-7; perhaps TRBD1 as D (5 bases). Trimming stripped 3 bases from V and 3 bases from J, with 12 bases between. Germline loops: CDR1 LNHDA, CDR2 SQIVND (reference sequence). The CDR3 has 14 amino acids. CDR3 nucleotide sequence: TGTGCCAGTAGTATTCAGGGCCGAGGCTACGAGCAGTACTTC. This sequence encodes CASSIQGRGYEQYF. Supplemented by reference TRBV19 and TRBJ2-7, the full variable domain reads DGGITQSPKYLFRKEGQNVTLSCEQNLNHDAMYWYRQDPGQGLRLIYYSQIVNDFQKGDIAEGYSVSREKKESFPLTVTSAQKNPTAFYLCASSIQGRGYEQYFGPGTRLTVT.

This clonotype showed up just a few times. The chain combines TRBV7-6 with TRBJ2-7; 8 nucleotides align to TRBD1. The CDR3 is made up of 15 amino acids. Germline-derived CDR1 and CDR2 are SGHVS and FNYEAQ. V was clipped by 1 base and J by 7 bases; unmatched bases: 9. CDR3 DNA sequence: TGTGCCAGCAGCTTAGGATCCAGGGGGCCCTTGGAGCAGTACTTC. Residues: CASSLGSRGPLEQYF.

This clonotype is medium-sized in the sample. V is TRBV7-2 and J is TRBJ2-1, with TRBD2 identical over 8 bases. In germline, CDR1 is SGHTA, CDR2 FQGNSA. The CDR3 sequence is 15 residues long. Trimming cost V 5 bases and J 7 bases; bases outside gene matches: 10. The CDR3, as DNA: TGTGCCAGCAGCCTCGTAGCGGGGATGGCGAATGAGCAGTTCTTC. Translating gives CASSLVAGMANEQFF.

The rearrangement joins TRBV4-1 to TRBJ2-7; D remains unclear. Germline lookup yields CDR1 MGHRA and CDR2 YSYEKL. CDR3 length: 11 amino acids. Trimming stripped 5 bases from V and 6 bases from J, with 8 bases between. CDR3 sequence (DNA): TGCGCCAGCAGCAGTTCGTCCGAGCAGTACTTC. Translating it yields CASSSSSEQYF.

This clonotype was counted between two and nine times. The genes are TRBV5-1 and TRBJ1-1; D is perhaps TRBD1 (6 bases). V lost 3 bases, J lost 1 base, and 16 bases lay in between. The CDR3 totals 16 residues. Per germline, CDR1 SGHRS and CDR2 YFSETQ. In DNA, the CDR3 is TGCGCCAGCAGCTCACAGGGACCAGCGTCGAACACTGAAGCTTTCTTT. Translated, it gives CASSSQGPASNTEAFF.

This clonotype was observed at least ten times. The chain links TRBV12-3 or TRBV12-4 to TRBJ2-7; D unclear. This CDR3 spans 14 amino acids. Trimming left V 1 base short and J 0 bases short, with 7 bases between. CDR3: CASSLDRVSYEQYF. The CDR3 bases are TGTGCCAGCAGTTTAGACCGGGTCTCCTACGAGCAGTACTTC.

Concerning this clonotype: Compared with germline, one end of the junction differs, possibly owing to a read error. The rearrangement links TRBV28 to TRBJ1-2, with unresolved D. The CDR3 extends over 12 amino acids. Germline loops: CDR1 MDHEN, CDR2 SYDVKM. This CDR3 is CVSKDGHYGYTF. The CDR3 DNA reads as TGTGTCAGCAAAGACGGACACTATGGCTACACCTTC.

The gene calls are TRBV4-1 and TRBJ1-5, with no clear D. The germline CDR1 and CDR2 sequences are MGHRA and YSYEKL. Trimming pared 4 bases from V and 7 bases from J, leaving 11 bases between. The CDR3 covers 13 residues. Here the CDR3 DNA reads TGCGCCAGCAGCCGTGTTGGAGGGCAGCCCCAGCATTTT. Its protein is CASSRVGGQPQHF.

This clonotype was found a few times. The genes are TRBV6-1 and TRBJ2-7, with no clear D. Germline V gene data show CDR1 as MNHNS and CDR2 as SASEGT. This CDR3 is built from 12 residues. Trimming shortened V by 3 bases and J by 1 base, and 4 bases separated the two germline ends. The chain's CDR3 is CASSESSYEQYF. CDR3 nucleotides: TGTGCCAGCAGTGAGTCATCCTACGAGCAGTACTTC.

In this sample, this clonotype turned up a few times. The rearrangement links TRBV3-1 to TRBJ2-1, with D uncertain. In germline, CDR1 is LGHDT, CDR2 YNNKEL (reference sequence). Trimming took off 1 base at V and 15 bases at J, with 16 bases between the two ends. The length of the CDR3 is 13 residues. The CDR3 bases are TGTGCCAGCAGCCAAGTGGCGAGCCTACCGCCGTTCTTC. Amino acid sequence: CASSQVASLPPFF.

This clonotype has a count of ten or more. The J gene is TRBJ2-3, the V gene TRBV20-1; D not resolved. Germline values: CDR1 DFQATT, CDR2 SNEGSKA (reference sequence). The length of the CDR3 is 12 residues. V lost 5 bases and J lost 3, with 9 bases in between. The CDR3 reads CSAPGRTDTQYF. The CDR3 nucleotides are TGCAGTGCTCCTGGAAGGACAGATACGCAGTATTTT.

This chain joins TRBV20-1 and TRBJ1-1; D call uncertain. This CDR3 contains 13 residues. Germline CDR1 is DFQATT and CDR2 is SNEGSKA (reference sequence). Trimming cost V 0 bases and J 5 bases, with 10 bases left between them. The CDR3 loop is CSAREAGSTEAFF. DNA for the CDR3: TGCAGTGCTAGAGAAGCGGGGTCGACTGAAGCTTTCTTT.

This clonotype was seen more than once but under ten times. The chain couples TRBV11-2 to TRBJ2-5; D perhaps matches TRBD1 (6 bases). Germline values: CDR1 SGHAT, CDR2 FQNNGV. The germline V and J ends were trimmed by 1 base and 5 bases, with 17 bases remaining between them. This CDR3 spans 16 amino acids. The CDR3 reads CASSLGRGQHAETQYF. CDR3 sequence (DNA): TGTGCCAGCAGCTTAGGACGGGGACAACATGCGGAGACCCAGTACTTC. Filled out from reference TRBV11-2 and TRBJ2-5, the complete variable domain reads EAGVAQSPRYKIIEKRQSVAFWCNPISGHATLYWYQQILGQGPKLLIQFQNNGVVDDSQLPKDRFSAERLKGVDSTLKIQPAKLEDSAVYLCASSLGRGQHAETQYFGPGTRLLVL.